The 22 T cell receptor beta chains presented below share a single source sample, sequenced in a study of control samples from healthy donors and cancer patients. TCRdb's copy holds only in-frame clones and misses some; the assay was immunoSEQ multiplex PCR. The table has tens of thousands of clones, roughly 91% seen once. The material sequenced was blood. The source is a woman between 55 and 75 years old in good health.

V gene TRBV19 combines with J gene TRBJ2-1, with a weak D call TRBD2 (5 bases). Germline V CDR1 and CDR2: LNHDA, SQIVND (reference sequence). This CDR3 is 12 amino acids long. Trimming took off 6 bases at V and 13 bases at J, with 16 bases between the two ends. The CDR3 bases are TGTGCCAGTAGCACCCAGGACTCCGCTCAGTTCTTC. Protein: CASSTQDSAQFF. The full variable domain, its missing parts supplied by reference TRBV19 and TRBJ2-1, is DGGITQSPKYLFRKEGQNVTLSCEQNLNHDAMYWYRQDPGQGLRLIYYSQIVNDFQKGDIAEGYSVSREKKESFPLTVTSAQKNPTAFYLCASSTQDSAQFFGPGTRLTVL.

The J gene is TRBJ2-1, the V gene TRBV11-1; D not resolved. Per germline, CDR1 SGHAT and CDR2 FQDESV (reference sequence). This CDR3 is built from 15 residues. V was clipped by 5 bases and J by 0 bases, with 11 bases between them. CDR3 sequence (DNA): TGTGCCAGCAGCCCGGACCAAAGCTCCTACAATGAGCAGTTCTTC. It is translated as CASSPDQSSYNEQFF.

The rearrangement uses TRBV3-1 (or the pseudogene TRBV3-2) and TRBJ2-2, with TRBD2 matching 8 bases. Trimming at V came to 2 bases and at J to 4 bases, leaving 0 bases not matched to a gene. Germline CDR1 is LGHDT and CDR2 is YNNKEL (reference sequence). The CDR3 has 14 amino acids. The CDR3, as DNA: TGTGCCAGCAGCCAAAGCGGGAGCACCGGGGAGCTGTTTTTT. This codes for CASSQSGSTGELFF.

The CDR3 spells CAWRPATYYEQYF. CDR3 DNA sequence: TGTGCCTGGAGACCCGCGACTTATTACGAGCAGTACTTC. The chain is built from TRBV30 and TRBJ2-7; the D is unclear. Germline V lookup: CDR1 GTSNPN, CDR2 SVGIG (reference sequence). Trimming pared 3 bases from V and 4 bases from J, leaving 13 bases between. CDR3 size: 13 residues. Using reference TRBV30 and TRBJ2-7 for the parts outside the CDR3, the full variable domain is SQTIHQWPATLVQPVGSPLSLECTVEGTSNPNLYWYRQAAGRGLQLLFYSVGIGQISSEVPQNLSASRPQDRQFILSSKKLLLSDSGFYLCAWRPATYYEQYFGPGTRLTVT.

J is TRBJ2-3 and V is TRBV5-5; TRBD2 agrees at 8 bases. Germline V gene lookup returns CDR1 SGHKS and CDR2 YYEKEE (reference sequence). The CDR3 contains 13 residues. The J segment lost 9 bases and the V segment lost 3 bases, leaving 6 bases of the junction unmatched. CDR3 sequence: CASSSPGGPTQYF. CDR3 nucleotide sequence: TGTGCCAGCAGCTCCCCGGGGGGGCCGACGCAGTATTTT.

V gene TRBV5-1 combines with J gene TRBJ2-7, with TRBD2 matching 9 bases. Trimming cost V 4 bases and J 3 bases; bases outside gene matches: 5. Germline CDR1 and CDR2: SGHRS and YFSETQ. This CDR3 has 14 residues. CDR3 residues: CASSVGLANYEQYF. As DNA, the CDR3 is TGCGCCAGCAGCGTTGGACTAGCGAACTACGAGCAGTACTTC.

The genes are TRBV10-2 and TRBJ1-5; D possibly corresponds to TRBD1 (6 bases). Germline CDR1 reads WSHSY; CDR2 reads SAAADI. The CDR3 has 14 residues. The V gene lost 0 bases and the J gene lost 6 bases, with 9 bases spanning the gap. The CDR3 sequence: CASSESRGGQPQHF. The CDR3 nucleotides read TGCGCCAGCAGTGAGTCGAGGGGGGGTCAGCCCCAGCATTTT.

V is TRBV7-9 and J is TRBJ2-2; TRBD1 might be the D (5 bases). Looked up from germline, CDR1 is SEHNR and CDR2 is FQNEAQ (reference sequence). V lost 5 bases, J lost 1 base, and 11 bases lay in between. The CDR3 totals 15 residues. The CDR3 is CASSLGQGNTGELFF. For the CDR3, the DNA is TGTGCCAGCAGCCTCGGGCAGGGGAACACCGGGGAGCTGTTTTTT.

V usage is TRBV12-3 or TRBV12-4 and J usage is TRBJ1-1; D is ambiguous. V lost 2 bases and J lost 6, with 10 bases in between. The CDR3 has 13 amino acids. This CDR3 is CASSLKSGAEAFF. CDR3 nucleotide sequence: TGTGCCAGCAGTTTAAAGTCCGGAGCTGAAGCTTTCTTT.

The CDR3 spells CASSPEASYGYTF. The CDR3 region has the DNA TGTGCCAGCAGCCCAGAAGCTTCTTATGGCTACACCTTC. This sequence joins TRBV3-1 (or the pseudogene TRBV3-2) and TRBJ1-2; D call uncertain. This CDR3 region has 13 residues. The germline CDR1 and CDR2 sequences are LGHDT and YNNKEL (reference sequence). Trimming took off 4 bases at V and 5 bases at J, with 11 bases between the two ends.

CDR3 DNA sequence: TGTGCCAGCAGCGGTTACCGGGCGCACTCCTACAATGAGCAGTTCTTC. This translates into CASSGYRAHSYNEQFF. This chain connects TRBV5-8 to TRBJ2-1; D not certain. Germline-derived CDR1 and CDR2 are SGHTS and YDEGEE. V lost 4 bases, J lost 0 bases, and 14 bases lay in between. CDR3 length: 16 amino acids.

In DNA form, the CDR3 reads TGTGCCAGCAGACGGCCAGGCCGGGACTTACCCTACAATGAGCAGTTCTTC. It codes for CASRRPGRDLPYNEQFF. V and J are TRBV28 and TRBJ2-1, with D perhaps TRBD2 (6 bases). The ends were cut back, 6 bases at V and 2 bases at J, with 20 bases in the middle. Per germline, CDR1 MDHEN and CDR2 SYDVKM. This CDR3 contains 17 residues.

The chain is built from TRBV7-8 and TRBJ2-5, with D possibly matching TRBD2 (6 bases). Trimming removed 1 base from V and 5 bases from J, with 11 bases in between. CDR1 SGHVS and CDR2 FQNEAQ come from the germline V gene. The CDR3 length is 14 residues. The CDR3 loop is CASSLGGGGETQYF. CDR3 coding DNA: TGTGCCAGCAGCTTAGGGGGAGGAGGTGAGACCCAGTACTTC.

J is TRBJ2-3 and V is TRBV6-2 or TRBV6-3; 9 bases line up with TRBD2. This CDR3 region has 20 residues. Germline CDR1 reads MNHEY; CDR2 reads SVGEGT. V shed 0 bases, J shed 0 bases, and the junction held 13 bases outside the gene matches. The CDR3 loop is CASSYSGSGRPPGSTDTQYF. For the CDR3, the DNA is TGTGCCAGCAGTTACTCGGGTAGCGGGAGACCACCGGGGAGCACAGATACGCAGTATTTT.

The chain recombines TRBV29-1 with TRBJ2-7; a weak D match, TRBD2 (5 bases). CDR3 size: 14 residues. V dropped 0 bases and J dropped 3 bases, with 12 bases sitting between them. Germline V gene lookup returns CDR1 SQVTM and CDR2 ANQGSEA. This CDR3 is CSVEDQGSGYEQYF. In DNA, the CDR3 is TGCAGCGTTGAAGATCAAGGGAGCGGCTACGAGCAGTACTTC.

V and J are TRBV28 and TRBJ1-5, with 9 bases that match TRBD1. After removal of 3 bases from V and 0 bases from J, the junction contained 6 bases not matched to a gene. Germline V gives CDR1 MDHEN, CDR2 SYDVKM. There are 17 residues in the CDR3. The CDR3 protein is CASSFPQGAYSNQPQHF. CDR3 nucleotide sequence: TGTGCCAGCAGTTTCCCACAGGGGGCTTATAGCAATCAGCCCCAGCATTTT. The whole variable domain, filled in from reference TRBV28 and TRBJ1-5, reads DVKVTQSSRYLVKRTGEKVFLECVQDMDHENMFWYRQDPGLGLRLIYFSYDVKMKEKGDIPEGYSVSREKKERFSLILESASTNQTSMYLCASSFPQGAYSNQPQHFGDGTRLSIL.

This chain joins TRBV5-8 and TRBJ1-2; tentatively, D is TRBD1 (5 bases). Germline V gene data show CDR1 as SGHTS and CDR2 as YDEGEE. V was pared by 3 bases and J by 2 bases, with 14 bases between. The CDR3 extends over 15 amino acids. The CDR3 sequence: CASSSGGGMNYGYTF. The DNA of the CDR3 is TGTGCCAGCAGCTCCGGGGGAGGAATGAACTATGGCTACACCTTC.

V and J are TRBV2 and TRBJ2-2; TRBD2 matches at 11 bases. The germline CDR1 and CDR2 sequences are SNHLY and FYNNEI. V gave up 10 bases and J gave up 7 bases; unmatched junction bases: 8. The CDR3 loop spans 14 amino acids. The CDR3 nucleotides read TGTGCCACCCAACTAGCGGGAGAGGGCGGGGAGCTGTTTTTT. It translates to CATQLAGEGGELFF.

This clone was counted a single time. J is TRBJ1-6 and V is TRBV29-1; 8 nucleotides match TRBD1. The CDR3 covers 16 residues. CDR1 and CDR2 from the germline V gene are SQVTM and ANQGSEA. CDR3 nucleotide sequence: TGCACCGCACACACAGGGGGGAGTTCCTATAATTCACCCCTCCACTTT. It encodes CTAHTGGSSYNSPLHF.

The chain carries TRBV11-2 and TRBJ2-1; D perhaps matches TRBD2 (5 bases). This CDR3 is built from 18 residues. Trimming cost V 5 bases and J 1 base, with 21 bases left between them. Germline V CDR1 and CDR2: SGHAT, FQNNGV. In nucleotides, the CDR3 is TGTGCCAGCAGCACAACGGGTCTCGGCCCGGGGTCCTACAATGAGCAGTTCTTC. It encodes CASSTTGLGPGSYNEQFF.

The J gene is TRBJ1-4, the V gene TRBV7-9, with D tentatively TRBD1 (5 bases). Trimming left V 5 bases short and J 0 bases short, with 7 bases between. The germline V gene encodes CDR1 SEHNR and CDR2 FQNEAQ (reference sequence). The length of the CDR3 is 14 residues. CDR3 loop: CASSGGATNEKLFF. The CDR3 region has the DNA TGTGCCAGCAGCGGGGGAGCAACTAATGAAAAACTGTTTTTT.

CDR3 sequence (DNA): TGTGCCAGTAGTAGGTTGTTTGCGGATAGCAATCAGCCCCAGCATTTT. Its translation: CASSRLFADSNQPQHF. V usage is TRBV19 and J usage is TRBJ1-5; no definite D call. The V gene's germline CDR1 is LNHDA and CDR2 SQIVND (reference sequence). There are 16 residues in the CDR3. Deletions cut 4 bases from V and 0 bases from J, with 13 bases between. Full variable domain (missing parts from reference TRBV19 and TRBJ1-5): DGGITQSPKYLFRKEGQNVTLSCEQNLNHDAMYWYRQDPGQGLRLIYYSQIVNDFQKGDIAEGYSVSREKKESFPLTVTSAQKNPTAFYLCASSRLFADSNQPQHFGDGTRLSIL.